This T cell receptor (beta chain) appears in the sequencing data of a study of blood T cell repertoires in COVID-19. Study background: Sites across the United States, Italy and Spain contributed samples from acute and convalescent COVID-19. T cells, B-cell-depleted T cells, or PBMCs provided the cDNA or gDNA that served as material.

In the authors' methods: Reference gene primers were amplified, and this amplification served to estimate nucleated cell counts. Sequenced by immunoSEQ multiplex PCR; TCRdb stores in-frame clones only, minus some. Clone size and the V and J calls come from that table; the DNA yielded D and trimming. The sample carries 200,000 or so clones, 70% to 85% recorded once. V shed 0 bases and J 2 bases; nucleotides not matched to a gene: 18. Germline V gene data show CDR1 as SGDLS and CDR2 as YYNGEE. CDR3 size: 20 residues. This clone was seen only a few times. The chain uses TRBV9 and TRBJ2-7; 9 bases fit TRBD1. This clonotype was sampled from a woman between 25 and 40 years old with acute or convalescent COVID-19. Sequenced material: peripheral blood. This CDR3 reads CASSVESKRKHGQGPYEQYF. The CDR3 DNA follows: TGTGCCAGCAGCGTAGAATCAAAGAGAAAACACGGACAGGGGCCCTACGAGCAGTACTTC.